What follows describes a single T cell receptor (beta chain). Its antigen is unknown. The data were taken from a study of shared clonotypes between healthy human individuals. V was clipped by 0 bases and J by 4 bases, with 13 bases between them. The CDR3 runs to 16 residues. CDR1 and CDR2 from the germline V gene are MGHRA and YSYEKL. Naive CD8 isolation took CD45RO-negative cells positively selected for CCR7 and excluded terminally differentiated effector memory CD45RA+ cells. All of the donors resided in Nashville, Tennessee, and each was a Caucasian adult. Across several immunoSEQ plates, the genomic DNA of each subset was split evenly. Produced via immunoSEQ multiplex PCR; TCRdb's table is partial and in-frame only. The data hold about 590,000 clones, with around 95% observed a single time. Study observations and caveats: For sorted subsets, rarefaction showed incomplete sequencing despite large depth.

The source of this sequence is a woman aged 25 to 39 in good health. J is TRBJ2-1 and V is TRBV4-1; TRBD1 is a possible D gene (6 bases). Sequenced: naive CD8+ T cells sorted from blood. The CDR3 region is CASSQETGLLYNEQFF. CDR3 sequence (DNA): TGCGCCAGCAGCCAAGAAACAGGGCTCTTATACAATGAGCAGTTCTTC.